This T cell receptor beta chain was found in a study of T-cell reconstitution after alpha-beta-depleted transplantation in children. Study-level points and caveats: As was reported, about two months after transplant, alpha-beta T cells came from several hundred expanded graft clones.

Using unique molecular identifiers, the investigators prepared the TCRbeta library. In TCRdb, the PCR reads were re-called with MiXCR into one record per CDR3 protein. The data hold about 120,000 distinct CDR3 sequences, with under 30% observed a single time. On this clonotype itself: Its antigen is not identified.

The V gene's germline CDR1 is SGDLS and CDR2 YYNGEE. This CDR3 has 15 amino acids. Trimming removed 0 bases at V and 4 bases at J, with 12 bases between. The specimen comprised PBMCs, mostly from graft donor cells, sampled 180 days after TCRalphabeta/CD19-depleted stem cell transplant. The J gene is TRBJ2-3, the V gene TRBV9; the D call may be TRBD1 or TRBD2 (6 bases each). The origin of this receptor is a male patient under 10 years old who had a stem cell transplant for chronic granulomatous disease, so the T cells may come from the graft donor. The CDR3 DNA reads TGTGCCAGCAGCGTAGTTCCAGGGGAGGCAGATACGCAGTATTTT. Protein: CASSVVPGEADTQYF. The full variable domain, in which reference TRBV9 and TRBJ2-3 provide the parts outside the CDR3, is DSGVTQTPKHLITATGQRVTLRCSPRSGDLSVYWYQQSLDQGLQFLIQYYNGEERAKGNILERFSAQQFPDLHSELNLSSLELGDSALYFCASSVVPGEADTQYFGPGTRLTVL.